These 31 T cell receptor beta chains were sequenced from one sample in a study of T cells after yellow fever vaccination. TCRdb independently ran MiXCR on the 5' RACE reads; one entry per CDR3 protein. The repertoire consists of around 50,000 distinct CDR3 sequences, with 5% to 7% occurring once and the leading ten covering roughly 10%. The sequencing here drew on PBMCs, either bulk or a sorted T-cell subset (CD4+, CD8+, memory, or dextramer-sorted; not recorded which), taken 45 days after the yellow fever booster vaccination. The receptors derive from a man aged 25 to 40 who received the YFV17D yellow fever vaccine.

This clonotype was recorded a few times. The V gene is TRBV20-1, the J gene TRBJ2-5, with D possibly TRBD2 on 7 matching bases. The V gene lost 5 bases and the J gene lost 5 bases, with 18 bases spanning the gap. The CDR3 sequence is 14 residues long. Looked up from germline, CDR1 is DFQATT and CDR2 is SNEGSKA (reference sequence). The CDR3 region is CSARKGGPRETQYF. The DNA for the CDR3 is TGCAGTGCTCGAAAGGGGGGGCCTAGGGAGACCCAGTACTTC.

This clonotype was picked up many times. This chain's CDR3 is CASSLAVWTGSYGYTF. The CDR3 DNA is TGTGCCAGCAGCTTAGCGGTTTGGACAGGGTCCTATGGCTACACCTTC. The chain carries TRBV7-2 and TRBJ1-2; 8 bases map to TRBD1. Trimming at V came to 0 bases and at J to 4 bases, leaving 7 bases not matched to a gene. The CDR3 is 16 amino acids. Germline CDR1 reads SGHTA; CDR2 reads FQGNSA.

The sample holds many counts of this clonotype. The chain uses TRBV4-3 and TRBJ1-5; no reliable D call. Trimming removed 1 base from V and 7 bases from J, with 11 bases in between. From germline, CDR1 is LGHNA and CDR2 YSLEER. This CDR3 spans 14 amino acids. CDR3 bases: TGCGCCAGCAGCCAAGTTTTCGGGAGCCAGCCCCAGCATTTT. Translated: CASSQVFGSQPQHF.

This clonotype was observed many times. The rearrangement uses TRBV10-2 and TRBJ1-2, with unresolved D. CDR1 WSHSY and CDR2 SAAADI come from the germline V gene. Trimming took 3 bases from V and 6 from J, leaving 5 bases between them. CDR3 length: 11 residues. CDR3 coding DNA: TGCGCCAGCAGTGACCATGATGGCTACACCTTC. Protein product: CASSDHDGYTF.

This clonotype came up many times. The chain links TRBV6-1 to TRBJ2-5; D is unclear. This CDR3 comprises 11 residues. V lost 8 bases to trimming and J lost 3 bases, with 7 bases between them. CDR1 and CDR2 from the germline V gene are MNHNS and SASEGT. CDR3 region: CASGQKETQYF. Written as DNA, the CDR3 is TGTGCCAGCGGTCAGAAAGAGACCCAGTACTTC.

This clonotype showed up many times. The chain employs TRBV29-1 and TRBJ2-2; D tentatively fits TRBD1 or TRBD2 (5 bases each). Trimming left V 7 bases short and J 4 bases short, with 16 bases between. The CDR3 contains 14 residues. Germline lookup yields CDR1 SQVTM and CDR2 ANQGSEA. CDR3 loop: CSAEGPWRTGELFF. The DNA of the CDR3 is TGCAGCGCTGAGGGGCCTTGGCGCACCGGGGAGCTGTTTTTT.

This clonotype was picked up a small number of times. The V gene is TRBV11-2, the J gene TRBJ2-5; 8 nucleotides align to TRBD2. CDR3 length: 19 residues. CDR1 and CDR2 from the germline V gene are SGHAT and FQNNGV. V trimming: 0 bases; J trimming: 1 base; junction bases outside the gene matches: 13. The CDR3 spells CASSLDRFYRAGGQETQYF. Written as DNA, the CDR3 is TGTGCCAGCAGCTTAGATCGTTTTTACAGGGCGGGGGGCCAAGAGACCCAGTACTTC. Looking up the rest from reference TRBV11-2 and TRBJ2-5 gives the full variable domain: EAGVAQSPRYKIIEKRQSVAFWCNPISGHATLYWYQQILGQGPKLLIQFQNNGVVDDSQLPKDRFSAERLKGVDSTLKIQPAKLEDSAVYLCASSLDRFYRAGGQETQYFGPGTRLLVL.

With respect to this clonotype: A much larger clone is a single base away; this may be a read error. The chain is built from TRBV7-2 and TRBJ1-2; D ambiguous. Germline V gene sequence: CDR1 SGHTA, CDR2 FQGNSA. The CDR3 sequence is 15 residues long. V was clipped by 6 bases and J by 5 bases, with 19 bases between them. The CDR3, as DNA: TGTGCCAGCAGATTATATGGTTCGGGAGAATATGGCTACACCTTC. Translating it yields CASRLYGSGEYGYTF.

This clonotype was detected many times. The chain uses TRBV19 and TRBJ2-7, with D maybe TRBD1 (6 bases). Germline V gives CDR1 LNHDA, CDR2 SQIVND (reference sequence). The CDR3 consists of 13 residues. Trimming pared 4 bases from V and 2 bases from J, leaving 9 bases between. CDR3 sequence (DNA): TGTGCCAGTAGTACCGGACAGACCTACGAGCAGTACTTC. Translated, it gives CASSTGQTYEQYF.

On this clonotype itself: A read error may explain this, as a much larger clone is one base away. The V and J genes are TRBV20-1 and TRBJ2-3; TRBD2 matches 14 bases. This CDR3 contains 17 residues. After removal of 6 bases from V and 3 bases from J, the junction contained 11 bases not matched to a gene. Per the germline V gene, CDR1 is DFQATT and CDR2 is SNEGSKA (reference sequence). The DNA for the CDR3 is TGCAGTGCCATTTCCCCCTGGACTAGCGGGAGGACAGATACGCAGTATTTT. Translation: CSAISPWTSGRTDTQYF.

This clonotype was observed at least ten times. This sequence joins TRBV27 and TRBJ2-7; 8 bases are shared with TRBD1. This CDR3 has 16 residues. Unmatched junction bases numbered 10, after V lost 6 bases and J lost 0 bases. Germline CDR1 and CDR2: MNHEY and SMNVEV (reference sequence). The CDR3 region has the DNA TGTGCCAGCAGGCGAACAGGGGGGTCTCACTCCTACGAGCAGTACTTC. This translates into CASRRTGGSHSYEQYF.

The CDR3: CAAGGAPHNEQFF. DNA for the CDR3: TGCGCCGCGGGAGGGGCGCCCCACAATGAGCAGTTCTTC. The rearrangement joins TRBV5-1 to TRBJ2-1; 9 nucleotides align to TRBD2. The germline CDR1 and CDR2 sequences are SGHRS and YFSETQ. The CDR3 is 13 amino acids. V shed 10 bases and J 5 bases; nucleotides not matched to a gene: 7.

This clonotype was found many times. The chain has TRBV7-2 and TRBJ1-1; D is unclear. Per the germline V gene, CDR1 is SGHTA and CDR2 is FQGNSA. V was pared by 3 bases and J by 7 bases, with 9 bases between. The CDR3 is 12 amino acids. The CDR3 reads CASSLNPYEAFF. The CDR3 DNA is TGTGCCAGCAGCTTGAACCCCTATGAAGCTTTCTTT.

The genes are TRBV9 and TRBJ2-7; D tentatively reads TRBD1 or TRBD2 (6 bases each). Germline V lookup: CDR1 SGDLS, CDR2 YYNGEE. The ends were cut back, 2 bases at V and 2 bases at J, with 14 bases in the middle. This CDR3 region has 15 residues. CDR3 nucleotides: TGTGCCAGCAGCGTGGCTCCGGGGGCAGCCTACGAGCAGTACTTC. Translated: CASSVAPGAAYEQYF.

This clonotype was observed many times. J is TRBJ2-7 and V is TRBV5-1; 8 nucleotides agree with TRBD1. V trimming: 4 bases; J trimming: 2 bases; junction bases outside the gene matches: 5. This CDR3 spans 14 amino acids. From germline, CDR1 is SGHRS and CDR2 YFSETQ. The CDR3 is CASSTGQATYEQYF. The CDR3 DNA sequence: TGCGCCAGCAGCACGGGACAGGCGACCTACGAGCAGTACTTC.

This clonotype was observed at least ten times. The V and J genes are TRBV15 and TRBJ1-5, with a possible D match to TRBD1 (6 bases). Looked up from germline, CDR1 is LNHNV and CDR2 is YYDKDF (reference sequence). This CDR3 contains 15 residues. Between the trimmed V and J ends, which lost 0 bases and 5 bases, there was a span of 11 bases. The CDR3 region has the DNA TGTGCCACCAGCAGAGATTCGGGGGGCTATCAGCCCCAGCATTTT. It specifies CATSRDSGGYQPQHF.

This rearrangement joins TRBV6-5 to TRBJ2-6, with D possibly called TRBD1 or TRBD2 (5 bases each). The CDR3 sequence is 15 residues long. Germline CDR1 MNHEY, CDR2 SVGAGI. Trimming left V 2 bases short and J 2 bases short, with 7 bases between. CDR3 region: CASSYGGAGANVLTF. CDR3 DNA sequence: TGTGCCAGCAGTTACGGGGGAGCTGGGGCCAACGTCCTGACTTTC.

The V call is TRBV20-1, the J call TRBJ2-7; maybe TRBD1 (6 bases). This CDR3 has 15 amino acids. Germline CDR1 reads DFQATT; CDR2 reads SNEGSKA (reference sequence). Between the trimmed V and J ends, which lost 3 bases and 5 bases, there was a span of 20 bases. The CDR3 protein is CSARGNRDILNEQYF. CDR3 nucleotide sequence: TGCAGTGCTAGGGGCAACCGGGACATTTTAAACGAGCAGTACTTC.

In its sample, this clonotype was seen many times. The chain couples TRBV5-1 to TRBJ1-1; possibly TRBD1 for D (5 bases). Germline values: CDR1 SGHRS, CDR2 YFSETQ. Trimming cost V 2 bases and J 3 bases, with 8 bases left between them. This CDR3 spans 13 amino acids. CDR3: CASSFGGDTEAFF. As DNA, the CDR3 is TGCGCCAGCAGCTTCGGGGGTGACACTGAAGCTTTCTTT.

This clonotype was observed at least ten times. The chain uses TRBV7-2 and TRBJ1-2; no definite D call. Looked up from germline, CDR1 is SGHTA and CDR2 is FQGNSA. V was cut by 5 bases and J by 1 base, with 14 bases left in between. The CDR3 contains 15 residues. This CDR3 reads CASSLFGGLNYGYTF. The CDR3 region has the DNA TGTGCCAGCAGCCTCTTTGGCGGGCTTAACTATGGCTACACCTTC.

This clonotype was recorded a few times. The genes are TRBV19 and TRBJ1-1; D ambiguous. V lost 6 bases, J lost 2 bases, and 10 bases lay in between. CDR3 length equals 13 residues. Germline assignment: CDR1 LNHDA and CDR2 SQIVND (reference sequence). Here the CDR3 DNA reads TGTGCCAGTAGAGCCGGGAGAAACACTGAAGCTTTCTTT. Translated: CASRAGRNTEAFF.

A word on this clonotype: At one boundary the junction diverges from the germline segment, which might be a read error. This chain links TRBV7-7 with TRBJ2-7; D is possibly TRBD2 (6 bases). Germline V CDR1 and CDR2: SSHAT, FNYEAQ (reference sequence). The CDR3 consists of 14 residues. CDR3 amino acids: CASSLTPSEGEQYF. CDR3 DNA: TGTGCTAGCAGCTTAACCCCTTCGGAGGGCGAGCAGTACTTC.

This rearrangement joins TRBV4-3 to TRBJ2-2; no firm D call. CDR3 size: 15 residues. V lost 0 bases and J 6 bases, leaving 11 bases between the germline ends. Germline CDR1 LGHNA, CDR2 YSLEER. The CDR3 loop is CASSQEHSPSGELFF. The DNA for the CDR3 is TGCGCCAGCAGCCAAGAGCACAGCCCCTCCGGGGAGCTGTTTTTT.

This clonotype was found many times. The chain is built from TRBV4-3 and TRBJ2-7; a weak D match, TRBD1 (6 bases). The CDR3 sequence is 15 residues long. CDR1 and CDR2 from the germline V gene are LGHNA and YSLEER. V was trimmed by 2 bases and J by 4 bases, leaving 15 bases between them. The CDR3 region has the DNA TGCGCCAGCAGCCAAAAGGACAGCCCCCTTTACGAGCAGTACTTC. It specifies CASSQKDSPLYEQYF.

This clonotype was observed at least ten times. V and J are TRBV28 and TRBJ1-2, with TRBD1 matching 7 bases. Germline V gene lookup returns CDR1 MDHEN and CDR2 SYDVKM. This CDR3 contains 13 residues. The trim removed 4 bases at V and 6 bases at J, leaving 5 bases unmatched. The CDR3 loop reads CASSSLDRDGYTF. CDR3 coding DNA: TGTGCCAGCAGTTCCCTCGACAGGGATGGCTACACCTTC.

This rearrangement joins TRBV5-1 to TRBJ2-7; D is uncertain. The CDR3 spans 13 residues. V was trimmed by 4 bases and J by 0 bases, leaving 8 bases between them. Germline loops: CDR1 SGHRS, CDR2 YFSETQ. CDR3 sequence (DNA): TGCGCCAGCAGCCACGAGAGCTCCTACGAGCAGTACTTC. This codes for CASSHESSYEQYF.

This clonotype was seen a handful of times. The V gene is TRBV6-1, the J gene TRBJ1-1; D may be TRBD1 (6 bases). CDR3 length: 16 amino acids. V lost 6 bases to trimming and J lost 4 bases, with 21 bases between them. Per the germline V gene, CDR1 is MNHNS and CDR2 is SASEGT. The chain's CDR3 is CASRLLGGRNPTEAFF. CDR3 in DNA: TGTGCCAGCAGATTGTTGGGGGGGCGGAACCCCACTGAAGCTTTCTTT.

This clonotype was seen more than once but under ten times. The gene calls are TRBV29-1 and TRBJ2-5; D gene uncertain. This CDR3 comprises 13 residues. The V gene's germline CDR1 is SQVTM and CDR2 ANQGSEA. The germline V and J ends were trimmed by 4 bases and 4 bases, with 13 bases remaining between them. The CDR3 DNA reads TGCAGCGTTGCCAACTATCATGGAGAGACCCAGTACTTC. The encoded protein is CSVANYHGETQYF.

The chain has TRBV5-1 and TRBJ2-5, with D unresolved. CDR3 length: 13 amino acids. The germline V and J ends were trimmed by 7 bases and 1 base, with 11 bases remaining between them. The V gene's germline CDR1 is SGHRS and CDR2 YFSETQ. The DNA of the CDR3 is TGCGCCAGCTCCCCGGGTCCCCAAGAGACCCAGTACTTC. It encodes CASSPGPQETQYF.

The genes are TRBV25-1 and TRBJ2-5, with D possibly being TRBD1 or TRBD2 (5 bases each). The V end was cut by 8 bases, the J end by 0 bases, with 16 bases between. The CDR3 runs 15 residues. Germline V gene data show CDR1 as MGHDK and CDR2 as SYGVNS. CDR3 amino acids: CASGATGSHQETQYF. CDR3 sequence (DNA): TGTGCCAGCGGGGCTACTGGGAGCCACCAAGAGACCCAGTACTTC.

Many counts were recorded for this clonotype. V and J are TRBV4-3 and TRBJ2-7; a possible D gene is TRBD2 (6 bases). Germline-derived CDR1 and CDR2 are LGHNA and YSLEER. Trimming took 0 bases from V and 4 from J, leaving 16 bases between them. The length of the CDR3 is 16 residues. The CDR3 protein is CASSQDWGDGGYEQYF. The CDR3 DNA follows: TGCGCCAGCAGCCAAGATTGGGGGGACGGAGGATACGAGCAGTACTTC.